This TCR beta chain emerged from a study of blood T cell repertoires in COVID-19. About the research overall: Acute-phase and convalescent COVID-19 samples originated in the United States, Italy and Spain. In each case, the material was cDNA or gDNA derived from T cells, B-cell-depleted T cells, or PBMCs.

Using immunoSEQ multiplex PCR, the repertoire was profiled, and TCRdb retains in-frame clones only, with some absent. The sample has approximately 75,000 clones, more than 80% seen once. V shed 5 bases and J 7 bases; nucleotides not matched to a gene: 9. Germline V gene data show CDR1 as SNHLY and CDR2 as FYNNEI. The CDR3 loop spans 15 amino acids. This clone was seen only once. This sequence originates from a human donor in a cohort sampled during active COVID-19. The sample was peripheral blood. This chain uses TRBV2 with TRBJ2-1; 9 bases map to TRBD1. The CDR3 nucleotides read TGTGCCAGCAGTCAACAGGGGGCAGGTAGGAATGAGCAGTTCTTC. Protein sequence: CASSQQGAGRNEQFF. The complete variable domain, with remaining parts taken from reference TRBV2 and TRBJ2-1, reads EPEVTQTPSHQVTQMGQEVILRCVPISNHLYFYWYRQILGQKVEFLVSFYNNEISEKSEIFDDQFSVERPDGSNFTLKIRSTKLEDSAMYFCASSQQGAGRNEQFFGPGTRLTVL.